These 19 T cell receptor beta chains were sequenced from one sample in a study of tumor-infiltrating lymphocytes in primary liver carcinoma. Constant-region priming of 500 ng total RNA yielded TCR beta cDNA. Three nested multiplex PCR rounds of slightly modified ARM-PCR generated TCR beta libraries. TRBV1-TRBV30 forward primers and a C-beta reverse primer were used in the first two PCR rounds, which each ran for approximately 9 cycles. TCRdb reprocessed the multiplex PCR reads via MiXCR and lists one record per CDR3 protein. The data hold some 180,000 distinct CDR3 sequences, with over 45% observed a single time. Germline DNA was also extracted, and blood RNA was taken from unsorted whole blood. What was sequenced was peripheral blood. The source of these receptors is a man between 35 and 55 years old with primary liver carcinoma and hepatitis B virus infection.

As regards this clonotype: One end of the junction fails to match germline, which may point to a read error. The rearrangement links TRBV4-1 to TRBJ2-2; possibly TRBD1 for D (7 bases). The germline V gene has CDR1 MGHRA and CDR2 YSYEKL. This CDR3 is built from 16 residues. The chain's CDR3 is CASSLRDSPTTGEVFF. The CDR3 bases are TGCGCCAGCAGCCTCCGGGACAGCCCCACCACCGGGGAGGTGTTTTTT.

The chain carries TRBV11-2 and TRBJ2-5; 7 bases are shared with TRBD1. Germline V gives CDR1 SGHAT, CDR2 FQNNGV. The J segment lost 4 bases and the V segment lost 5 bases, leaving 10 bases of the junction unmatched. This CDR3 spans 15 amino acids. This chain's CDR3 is CASSKGSGQIETQYF. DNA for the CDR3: TGTGCCAGCAGCAAGGGGTCGGGACAGATAGAGACCCAGTACTTC.

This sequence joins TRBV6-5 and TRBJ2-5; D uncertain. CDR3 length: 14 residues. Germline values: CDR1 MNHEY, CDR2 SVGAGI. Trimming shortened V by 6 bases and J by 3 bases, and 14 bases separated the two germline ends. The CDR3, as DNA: TGTGCCAGCAGCTCCGGGCCTCGTAAAGAGACCCAGTACTTC. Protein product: CASSSGPRKETQYF.

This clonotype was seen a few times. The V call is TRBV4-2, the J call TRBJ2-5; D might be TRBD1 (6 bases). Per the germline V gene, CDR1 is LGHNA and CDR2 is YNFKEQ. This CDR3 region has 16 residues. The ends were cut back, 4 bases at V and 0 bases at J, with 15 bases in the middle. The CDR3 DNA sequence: TGTGCCAGCAGCCCGGGCCGGCAGGGGAACCAAGAGACCCAGTACTTC. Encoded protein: CASSPGRQGNQETQYF.

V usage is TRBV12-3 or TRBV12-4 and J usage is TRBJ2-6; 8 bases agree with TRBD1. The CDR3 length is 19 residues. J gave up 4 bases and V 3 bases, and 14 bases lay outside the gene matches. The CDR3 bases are TGTGCCAGCAGTTTTCGGACAGGGTTATACAAAGTCGGGGCCAACGTCCTGACTTTC. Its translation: CASSFRTGLYKVGANVLTF.

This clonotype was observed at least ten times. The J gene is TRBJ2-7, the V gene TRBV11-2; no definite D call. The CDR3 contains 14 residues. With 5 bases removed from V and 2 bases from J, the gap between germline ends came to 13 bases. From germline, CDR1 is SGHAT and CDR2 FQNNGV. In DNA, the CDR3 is TGTGCCAGCAGCACCCCAGCTTCCGCCTACGAGCAGTACTTC. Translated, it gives CASSTPASAYEQYF.

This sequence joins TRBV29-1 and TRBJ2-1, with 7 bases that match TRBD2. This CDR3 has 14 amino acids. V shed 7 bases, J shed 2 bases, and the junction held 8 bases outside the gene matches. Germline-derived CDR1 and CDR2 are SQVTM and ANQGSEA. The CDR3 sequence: CSGSGGSTYNEQFF. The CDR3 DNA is TGCAGCGGGTCCGGCGGGAGCACCTACAATGAGCAGTTCTTC.

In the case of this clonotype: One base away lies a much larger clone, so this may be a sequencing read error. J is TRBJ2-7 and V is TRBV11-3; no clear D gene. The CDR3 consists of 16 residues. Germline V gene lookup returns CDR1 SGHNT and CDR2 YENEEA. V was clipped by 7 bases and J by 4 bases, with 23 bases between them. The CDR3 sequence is CASNPLRQPPAYEQYF. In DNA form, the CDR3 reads TGTGCCAGCAACCCTCTCCGACAACCCCCAGCTTACGAGCAGTACTTC. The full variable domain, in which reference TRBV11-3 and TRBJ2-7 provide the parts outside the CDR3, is EAGVVQSPRYKIIEKKQPVAFWCNPISGHNTLYWYLQNLGQGPELLIRYENEEAVDDSQLPKDRFSAERLKGVDSTLKIQPAELGDSAVYLCASNPLRQPPAYEQYFGPGTRLTVT.

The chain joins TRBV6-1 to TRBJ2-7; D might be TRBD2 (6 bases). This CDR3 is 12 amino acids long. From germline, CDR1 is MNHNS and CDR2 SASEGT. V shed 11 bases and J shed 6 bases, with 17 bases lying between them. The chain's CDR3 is CAGVTGAAEQYF. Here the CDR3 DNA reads TGTGCCGGCGTAACGGGAGCTGCCGAGCAGTACTTC.

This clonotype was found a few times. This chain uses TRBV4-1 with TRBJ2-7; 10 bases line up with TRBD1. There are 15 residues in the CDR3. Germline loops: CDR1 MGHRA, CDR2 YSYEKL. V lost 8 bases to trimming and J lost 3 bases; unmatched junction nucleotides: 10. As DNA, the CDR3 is TGCGCCAGCGGCCCCCTGGGGACAGGGGTCTACGAGCAGTACTTC. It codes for CASGPLGTGVYEQYF.

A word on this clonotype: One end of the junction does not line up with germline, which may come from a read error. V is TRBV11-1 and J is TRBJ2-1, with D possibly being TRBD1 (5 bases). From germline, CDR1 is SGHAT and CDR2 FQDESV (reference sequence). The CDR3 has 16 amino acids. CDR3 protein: CGSSLAGPKIDNEQFF. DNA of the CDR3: TGTGGCAGCAGCCTTGCAGGGCCAAAGATAGACAATGAGCAGTTCTTC.

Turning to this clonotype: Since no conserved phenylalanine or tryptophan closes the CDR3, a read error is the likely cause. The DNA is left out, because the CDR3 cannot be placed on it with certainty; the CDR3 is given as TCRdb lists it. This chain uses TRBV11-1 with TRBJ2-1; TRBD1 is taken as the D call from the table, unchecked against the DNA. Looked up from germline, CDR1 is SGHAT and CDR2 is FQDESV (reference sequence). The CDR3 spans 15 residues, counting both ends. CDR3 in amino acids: CASSLKAVLYNEQSY.

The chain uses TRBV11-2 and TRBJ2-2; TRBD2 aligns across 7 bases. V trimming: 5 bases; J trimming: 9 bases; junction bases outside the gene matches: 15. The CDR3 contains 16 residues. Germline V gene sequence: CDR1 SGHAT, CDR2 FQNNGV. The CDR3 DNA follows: TGTGCCAGCAGCGCCCGACTAACGGGAGGTAGCAGGGAGCTGTTTTTT. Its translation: CASSARLTGGSRELFF. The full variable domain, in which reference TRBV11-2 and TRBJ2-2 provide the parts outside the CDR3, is EAGVAQSPRYKIIEKRQSVAFWCNPISGHATLYWYQQILGQGPKLLIQFQNNGVVDDSQLPKDRFSAERLKGVDSTLKIQPAKLEDSAVYLCASSARLTGGSRELFFGEGSRLTVL.

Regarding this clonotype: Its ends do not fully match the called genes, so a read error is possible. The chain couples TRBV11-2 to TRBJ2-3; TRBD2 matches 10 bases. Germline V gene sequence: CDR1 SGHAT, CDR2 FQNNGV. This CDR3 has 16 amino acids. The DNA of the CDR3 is TGTGCCAGCAGCTTAAGCCTAGCGGGAGTGATAGATACGCGGTATTTT. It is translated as CASSLSLAGVIDTRYF.

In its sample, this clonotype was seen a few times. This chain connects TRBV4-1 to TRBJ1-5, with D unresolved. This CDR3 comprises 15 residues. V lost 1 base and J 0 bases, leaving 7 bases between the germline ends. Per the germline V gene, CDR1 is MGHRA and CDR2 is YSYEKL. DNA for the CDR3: TGCGCCAGCAGCCAAGTACGGATTAGCAATCAGCCCCAGCATTTT. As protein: CASSQVRISNQPQHF.

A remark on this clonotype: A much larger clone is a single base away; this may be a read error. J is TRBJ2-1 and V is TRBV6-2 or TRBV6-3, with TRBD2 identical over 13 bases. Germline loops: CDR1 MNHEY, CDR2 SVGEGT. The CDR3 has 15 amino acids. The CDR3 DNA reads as TGTGTCAGCAGTAGGACTAGCGGGGGTCCGAATGAGCAGTTCTTC. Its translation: CVSSRTSGGPNEQFF.

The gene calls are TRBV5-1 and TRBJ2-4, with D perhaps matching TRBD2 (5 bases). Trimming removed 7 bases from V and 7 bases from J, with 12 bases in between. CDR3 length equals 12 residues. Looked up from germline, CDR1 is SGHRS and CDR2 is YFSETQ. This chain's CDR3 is CASLGLENIQYF. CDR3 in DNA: TGCGCCAGCCTTGGACTGGAGAACATTCAGTACTTC.

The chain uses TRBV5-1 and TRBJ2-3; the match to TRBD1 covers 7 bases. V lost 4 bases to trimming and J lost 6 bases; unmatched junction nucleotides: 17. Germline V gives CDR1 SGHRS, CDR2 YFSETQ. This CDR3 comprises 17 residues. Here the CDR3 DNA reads TGCGCCAGCAGCGAGTCTAAGGGGGCCCTATCTTGGGATACGCAGTATTTT. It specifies CASSESKGALSWDTQYF.

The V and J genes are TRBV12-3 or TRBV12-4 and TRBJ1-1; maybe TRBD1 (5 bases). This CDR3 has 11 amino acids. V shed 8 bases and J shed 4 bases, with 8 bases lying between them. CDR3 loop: CASAGSTEAFF. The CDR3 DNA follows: TGTGCCAGCGCAGGGAGCACTGAAGCTTTCTTT.